This record concerns one T cell receptor beta chain sequence. Per the study methods: Quantification of nucleated cells was approximated via reference gene primer amplification. Produced via immunoSEQ multiplex PCR; TCRdb's table is partial and in-frame only. The DNA gave D and trimming, while V, J and clone size come from that table. The sample holds some 40,000 clones, roughly 88% seen once. After removal of 3 bases from V and 5 bases from J, the junction contained 4 bases not matched to a gene. The CDR3 totals 13 residues. Germline values: CDR1 MDHEN, CDR2 SYDVKM. The data were taken from a study of blood T cell repertoires in COVID-19. The overall study: Specimens from acute and convalescent COVID-19 originated in the United States, Italy and Spain. T cells, B-cell-depleted T cells, or PBMCs supplied cDNA or gDNA.

The sequence came from a man in his sixties or seventies with active COVID-19. The chain recombines TRBV28 with TRBJ2-7, with 7 bases identical to TRBD2. Sequenced input: peripheral blood. DNA for the CDR3: TGTGCCAGCAGTTTGGCAGGGAGGGACGAGCAGTACTTC. This gives the protein CASSLAGRDEQYF.